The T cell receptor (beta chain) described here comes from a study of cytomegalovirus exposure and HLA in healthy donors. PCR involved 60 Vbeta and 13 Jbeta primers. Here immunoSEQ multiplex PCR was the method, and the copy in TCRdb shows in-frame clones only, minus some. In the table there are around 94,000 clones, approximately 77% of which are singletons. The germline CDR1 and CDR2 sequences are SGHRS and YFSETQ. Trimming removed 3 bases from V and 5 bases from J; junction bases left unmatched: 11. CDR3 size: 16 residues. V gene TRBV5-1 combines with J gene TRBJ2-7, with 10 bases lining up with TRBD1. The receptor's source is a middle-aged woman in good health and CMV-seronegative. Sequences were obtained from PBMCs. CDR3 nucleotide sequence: TGCGCCAGCAGCTCGGGTGTGACAGGGGGCTTCCACGAGCAGTACTTC. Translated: CASSSGVTGGFHEQYF.